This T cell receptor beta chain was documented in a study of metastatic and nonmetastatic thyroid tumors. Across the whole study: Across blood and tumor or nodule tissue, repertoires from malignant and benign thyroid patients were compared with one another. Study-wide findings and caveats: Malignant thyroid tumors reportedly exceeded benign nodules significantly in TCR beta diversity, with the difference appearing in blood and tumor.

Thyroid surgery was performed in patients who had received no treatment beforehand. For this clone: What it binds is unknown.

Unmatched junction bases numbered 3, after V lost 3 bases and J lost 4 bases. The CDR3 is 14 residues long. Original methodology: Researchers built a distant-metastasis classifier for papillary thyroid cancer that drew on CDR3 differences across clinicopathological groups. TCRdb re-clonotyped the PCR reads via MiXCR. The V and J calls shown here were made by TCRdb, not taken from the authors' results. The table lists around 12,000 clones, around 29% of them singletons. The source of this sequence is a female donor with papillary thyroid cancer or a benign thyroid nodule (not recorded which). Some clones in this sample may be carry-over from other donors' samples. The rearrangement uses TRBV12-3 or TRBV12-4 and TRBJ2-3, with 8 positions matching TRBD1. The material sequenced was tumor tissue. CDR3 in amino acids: CASSFWTGPDTQYF. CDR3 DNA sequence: TGTGCCAGCAGTTTTTGGACAGGGCCAGATACGCAGTATTTT.